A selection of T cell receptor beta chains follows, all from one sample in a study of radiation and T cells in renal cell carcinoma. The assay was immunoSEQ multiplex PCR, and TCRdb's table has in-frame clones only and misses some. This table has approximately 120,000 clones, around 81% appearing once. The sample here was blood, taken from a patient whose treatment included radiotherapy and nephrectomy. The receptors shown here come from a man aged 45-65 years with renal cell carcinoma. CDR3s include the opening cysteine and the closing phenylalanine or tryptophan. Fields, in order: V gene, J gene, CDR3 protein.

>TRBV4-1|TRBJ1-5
CASSQDLRVRGQPQHF
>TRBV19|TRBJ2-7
CASKVGTSSTYEQYF
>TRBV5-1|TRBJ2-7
CASSRQGAFNEQYF
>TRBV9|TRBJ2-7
CASSVGIAGGPVDF
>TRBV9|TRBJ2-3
CASSVATGGGAGTDTQYF
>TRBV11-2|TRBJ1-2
CASSFTGVYGYTF
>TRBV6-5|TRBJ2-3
CASSYSIAASTDTQYF
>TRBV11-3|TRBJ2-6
CASSSGRYNDSGANVLTF
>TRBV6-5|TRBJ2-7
CASSYESDYEQYF
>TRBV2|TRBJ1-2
CASNEIRGADYGYTF
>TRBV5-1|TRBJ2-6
CASTPYITGANVLTF
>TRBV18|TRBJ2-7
CASSPSGTGDYEQYF
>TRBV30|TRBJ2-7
CAWSRTVYSYEQYF
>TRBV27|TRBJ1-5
CASSRPNQPQHF
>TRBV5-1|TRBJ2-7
CASSDPGLAGGQAYEQYF
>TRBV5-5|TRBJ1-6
CASSLVSGGGSPLHF